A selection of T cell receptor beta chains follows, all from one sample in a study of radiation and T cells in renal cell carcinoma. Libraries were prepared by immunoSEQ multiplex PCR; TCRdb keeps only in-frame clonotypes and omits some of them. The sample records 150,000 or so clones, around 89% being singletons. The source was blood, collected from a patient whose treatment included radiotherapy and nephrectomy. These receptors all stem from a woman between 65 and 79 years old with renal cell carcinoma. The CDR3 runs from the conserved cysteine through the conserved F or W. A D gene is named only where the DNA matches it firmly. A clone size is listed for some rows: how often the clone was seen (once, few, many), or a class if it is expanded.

CDR3 protein: CASSQRQGNTGELFF; CDR3 DNA: TGTGCCAGTAGCCAGAGACAGGGGAACACCGGGGAGCTGTTTTTT; CDR3 length: 15; V gene: TRBV19; D gene: TRBD1; J gene: TRBJ2-2; clone size: .
CDR3 protein: CASSLGTSGGKYEQYF; CDR3 DNA: TGTGCCAGCAGTTTAGGGACTAGCGGGGGGAAATACGAGCAGTACTTC; CDR3 length: 16; V gene: TRBV28; D gene: TRBD2; J gene: TRBJ2-7; clone size: .
CDR3 protein: CASSPGRRNEQYF; CDR3 DNA: TGTGCCAGCAGCCCGGGGAGGAGAAACGAGCAGTACTTC; CDR3 length: 13; V gene: TRBV7-6; D gene: .; J gene: TRBJ2-7; clone size: once
CDR3 protein: CASRTGGVNTEAFF; CDR3 DNA: TGTGCCAGCAGGACTGGGGGGGTGAACACTGAAGCTTTCTTT; CDR3 length: 14; V gene: TRBV25-1; D gene: .; J gene: TRBJ1-1; clone size: .
CDR3 protein: CASSEYFPGASTDTQYF; CDR3 DNA: TGTGCCAGCAGTGAATATTTTCCAGGGGCAAGCACAGATACGCAGTATTTT; CDR3 length: 17; V gene: TRBV25-1; D gene: .; J gene: TRBJ2-3; clone size: once
CDR3 protein: CASSGRDRGPAGELFF; CDR3 DNA: TGTGCCAGCAGCGGCCGGGACAGGGGGCCGGCCGGGGAGCTGTTTTTT; CDR3 length: 16; V gene: TRBV5-6; D gene: TRBD1; J gene: TRBJ2-2; clone size: .
CDR3 protein: CASSRGRDRGFYEQYF; CDR3 DNA: TGTGCCAGCAGCAGAGGCCGGGACAGGGGTTTCTACGAGCAGTACTTC; CDR3 length: 16; V gene: TRBV7-8; D gene: TRBD1; J gene: TRBJ2-7; clone size: .
CDR3 protein: CASRDGTGELFF; CDR3 DNA: TGTGCCAGCAGGGACGGCACCGGGGAGCTGTTTTTT; CDR3 length: 12; V gene: TRBV7-9; D gene: .; J gene: TRBJ2-2; clone size: .
CDR3 protein: CASSSTPGLYNEQFF; CDR3 DNA: TGTGCCAGCAGCTCAACACCGGGACTCTACAATGAGCAGTTCTTC; CDR3 length: 15; V gene: TRBV7-2; D gene: .; J gene: TRBJ2-1; clone size: .
CDR3 protein: CASRPGAMEEKLFF; CDR3 DNA: TGTGCCAGCAGGCCAGGGGCGATGGAAGAAAAACTGTTTTTT; CDR3 length: 14; V gene: TRBV6-5; D gene: .; J gene: TRBJ1-4; clone size: .
CDR3 protein: CASSIEAVYNEQFF; CDR3 DNA: TGTGCCAGCAGTATCGAGGCCGTCTACAATGAGCAGTTCTTC; CDR3 length: 14; V gene: TRBV2; D gene: .; J gene: TRBJ2-1; clone size: .
CDR3 protein: CASSVLAGASTDTQYF; CDR3 DNA: TGTGCCAGCAGTGTACTAGCGGGGGCTAGCACAGATACGCAGTATTTT; CDR3 length: 16; V gene: TRBV2; D gene: TRBD2; J gene: TRBJ2-3; clone size: .
CDR3 protein: CASSLTIAGGANEQFF; CDR3 DNA: TGTGCCAGCAGCTTAACAATAGCGGGGGGAGCCAATGAGCAGTTCTTC; CDR3 length: 16; V gene: TRBV7-3; D gene: TRBD2; J gene: TRBJ2-1; clone size: .
CDR3 protein: CASSPAGRHEQYF; CDR3 DNA: TGTGCCAGCAGCCCAGCCGGGCGGCACGAGCAGTACTTC; CDR3 length: 13; V gene: TRBV9; D gene: .; J gene: TRBJ2-7; clone size: .
CDR3 protein: CASSSLAGNNGNTIYF; CDR3 DNA: TGTGCCAGCAGCTCCCTAGCGGGGAACAATGGAAACACCATATATTTT; CDR3 length: 16; V gene: TRBV7-6; D gene: .; J gene: TRBJ1-3; clone size: .
CDR3 protein: CASRMDTGNEKLFF; CDR3 DNA: TGTGCCAGCAGGATGGACACCGGGAATGAAAAACTGTTTTTT; CDR3 length: 14; V gene: TRBV28; D gene: .; J gene: TRBJ1-4; clone size: .
CDR3 protein: CASSVSFRETQYF; CDR3 DNA: TGTGCCAGCAGCGTAAGTTTCCGAGAGACCCAGTACTTC; CDR3 length: 13; V gene: TRBV9; D gene: .; J gene: TRBJ2-5; clone size: .
CDR3 protein: CASSTDRDFYGYTF; CDR3 DNA: TGTGCCAGCAGCACGGACAGGGACTTCTATGGCTACACCTTC; CDR3 length: 14; V gene: TRBV7-8; D gene: TRBD1; J gene: TRBJ1-2; clone size: .
CDR3 protein: CASSIASGAYNEQFF; CDR3 DNA: TGTGCCAGTAGTATAGCTAGCGGGGCCTACAATGAGCAGTTCTTC; CDR3 length: 15; V gene: TRBV19; D gene: TRBD2; J gene: TRBJ2-1; clone size: .
CDR3 protein: CASSATGSYGYTF; CDR3 DNA: TGTGCCAGCAGCGCGACAGGGAGTTATGGCTACACCTTC; CDR3 length: 13; V gene: TRBV11-2; D gene: TRBD1; J gene: TRBJ1-2; clone size: .
CDR3 protein: CASSSTLLETQYF; CDR3 DNA: TGTGCCAGTAGTTCGACACTTTTGGAGACCCAGTACTTC; CDR3 length: 13; V gene: TRBV19; D gene: .; J gene: TRBJ2-5; clone size: .
CDR3 protein: CASSRSGSSTDTQYF; CDR3 DNA: TGTGCCAGCAGTCGATCGGGGAGTAGCACAGATACGCAGTATTTT; CDR3 length: 15; V gene: TRBV28; D gene: .; J gene: TRBJ2-3; clone size: .
CDR3 protein: CASSIVRGPQHF; CDR3 DNA: TGTGCCAGTAGTATTGTCCGGGGGCCCCAGCATTTT; CDR3 length: 12; V gene: TRBV19; D gene: .; J gene: TRBJ1-5; clone size: .
CDR3 protein: CASSILTGGVTGELFF; CDR3 DNA: TGTGCCAGTAGTATACTGACAGGAGGGGTCACCGGGGAGCTGTTTTTT; CDR3 length: 16; V gene: TRBV19; D gene: .; J gene: TRBJ2-2; clone size: .
CDR3 protein: CASSPLGESNYEQYF; CDR3 DNA: TGTGCCAGCAGCCCTCTAGGGGAGTCCAACTACGAGCAGTACTTC; CDR3 length: 15; V gene: TRBV7-3; D gene: .; J gene: TRBJ2-7; clone size: once
CDR3 protein: CAWSVPNRDRFAQETQYF; CDR3 DNA: TGTGCCTGGAGTGTACCTAACCGGGACAGGTTTGCCCAAGAGACCCAGTACTTC; CDR3 length: 18; V gene: TRBV30; D gene: TRBD1; J gene: TRBJ2-5; clone size: .
CDR3 protein: CAWSGDRDTEAFF; CDR3 DNA: TGTGCCTGGAGTGGGGACAGGGACACTGAAGCTTTCTTT; CDR3 length: 13; V gene: TRBV30; D gene: TRBD1; J gene: TRBJ1-1; clone size: .
CDR3 protein: CASSRQGLNTEAFF; CDR3 DNA: TGTGCCAGCTCACGACAGGGTCTGAACACTGAAGCTTTCTTT; CDR3 length: 14; V gene: TRBV18; D gene: TRBD1; J gene: TRBJ1-1; clone size: once
CDR3 protein: CSVLGQGEGSPLHF; CDR3 DNA: TGCAGCGTCCTAGGACAGGGGGAGGGGTCACCCCTCCACTTT; CDR3 length: 14; V gene: TRBV29-1; D gene: TRBD1; J gene: TRBJ1-6; clone size: .
CDR3 protein: CASSLKGTGGTGELFF; CDR3 DNA: TGTGCCAGCAGCTTAAAAGGGACAGGGGGTACCGGGGAGCTGTTTTTT; CDR3 length: 16; V gene: TRBV7-3; D gene: TRBD1; J gene: TRBJ2-2; clone size: .
CDR3 protein: CASSVDLAGGLEETQYF; CDR3 DNA: TGTGCCAGCAGCGTAGACTTAGCGGGGGGCCTCGAAGAGACCCAGTACTTC; CDR3 length: 17; V gene: TRBV9; D gene: TRBD2; J gene: TRBJ2-5; clone size: .
CDR3 protein: CASSSWAGTDYNEQFF; CDR3 DNA: TGTGCCAGCAGTTCATGGGCCGGGACAGACTACAATGAGCAGTTCTTC; CDR3 length: 16; V gene: TRBV5-6; D gene: TRBD1; J gene: TRBJ2-1; clone size: .
CDR3 protein: CASSLGTTGSSGYTF; CDR3 DNA: TGCGCCAGCAGCTTGGGAACTACAGGGTCTTCTGGCTACACCTTC; CDR3 length: 15; V gene: TRBV5-1; D gene: .; J gene: TRBJ1-2; clone size: .